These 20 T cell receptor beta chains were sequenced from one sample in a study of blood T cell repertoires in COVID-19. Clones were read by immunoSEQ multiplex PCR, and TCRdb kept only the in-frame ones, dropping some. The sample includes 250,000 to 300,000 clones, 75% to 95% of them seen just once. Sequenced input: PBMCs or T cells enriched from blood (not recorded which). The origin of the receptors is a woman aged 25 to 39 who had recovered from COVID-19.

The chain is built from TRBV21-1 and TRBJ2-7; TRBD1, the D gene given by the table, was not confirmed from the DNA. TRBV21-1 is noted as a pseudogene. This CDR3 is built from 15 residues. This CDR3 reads CASSNPGQAPYEQYF. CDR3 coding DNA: TGTGCCAGCAGCAATCCAGGGCAGGCACCCTACGAGCAGTACTTC.

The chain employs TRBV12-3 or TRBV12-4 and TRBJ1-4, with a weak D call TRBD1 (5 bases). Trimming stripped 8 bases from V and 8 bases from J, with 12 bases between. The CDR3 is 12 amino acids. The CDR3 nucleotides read TGTGCCAGCCAAGGGGTGGAAGAAAAACTGTTTTTT. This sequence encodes CASQGVEEKLFF.

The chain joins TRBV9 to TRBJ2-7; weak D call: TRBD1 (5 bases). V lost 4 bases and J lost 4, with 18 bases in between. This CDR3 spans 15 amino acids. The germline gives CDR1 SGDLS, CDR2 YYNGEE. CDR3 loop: CASSPSARAFYEQYF. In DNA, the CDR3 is TGTGCCAGCAGCCCCTCGGCCAGGGCGTTTTACGAGCAGTACTTC. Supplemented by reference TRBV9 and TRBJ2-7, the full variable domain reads DSGVTQTPKHLITATGQRVTLRCSPRSGDLSVYWYQQSLDQGLQFLIQYYNGEERAKGNILERFSAQQFPDLHSELNLSSLELGDSALYFCASSPSARAFYEQYFGPGTRLTVT.

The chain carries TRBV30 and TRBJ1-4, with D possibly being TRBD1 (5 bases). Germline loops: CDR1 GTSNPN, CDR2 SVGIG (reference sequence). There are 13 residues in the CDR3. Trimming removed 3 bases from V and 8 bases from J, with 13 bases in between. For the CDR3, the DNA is TGTGCCTGGAGAACCGGGGGGGGAGAAAAACTGTTTTTT. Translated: CAWRTGGGEKLFF.

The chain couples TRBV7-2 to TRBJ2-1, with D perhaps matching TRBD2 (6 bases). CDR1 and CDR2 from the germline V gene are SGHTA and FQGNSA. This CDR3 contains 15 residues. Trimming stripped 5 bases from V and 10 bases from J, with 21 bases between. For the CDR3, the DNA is TGTGCCAGCAGCAACCAGGGACTCCCACTCGGAGAGCAGTTCTTC. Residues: CASSNQGLPLGEQFF.

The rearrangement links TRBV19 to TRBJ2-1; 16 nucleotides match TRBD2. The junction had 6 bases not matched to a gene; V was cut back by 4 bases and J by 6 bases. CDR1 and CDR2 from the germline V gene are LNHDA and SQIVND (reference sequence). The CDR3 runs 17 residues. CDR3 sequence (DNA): TGTGCCAGTAGTAGGCCGGGACTAGCGGGAGGGGGCAATGAGCAGTTCTTC. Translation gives CASSRPGLAGGGNEQFF.

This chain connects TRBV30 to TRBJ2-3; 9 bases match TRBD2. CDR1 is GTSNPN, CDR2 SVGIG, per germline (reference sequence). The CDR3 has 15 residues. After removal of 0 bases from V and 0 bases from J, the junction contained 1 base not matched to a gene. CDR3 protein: CAWSVGTSSTDTQYF. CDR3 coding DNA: TGTGCCTGGAGTGTCGGGACTAGCAGCACAGATACGCAGTATTTT.

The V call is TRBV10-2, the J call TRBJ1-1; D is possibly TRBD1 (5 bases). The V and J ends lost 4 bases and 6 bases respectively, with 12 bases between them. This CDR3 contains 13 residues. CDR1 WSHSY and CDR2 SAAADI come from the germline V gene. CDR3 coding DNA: TGCGCCAGCAGTGGTCTCGGGGGACCTGAAGCTTTCTTT. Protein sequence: CASSGLGGPEAFF.

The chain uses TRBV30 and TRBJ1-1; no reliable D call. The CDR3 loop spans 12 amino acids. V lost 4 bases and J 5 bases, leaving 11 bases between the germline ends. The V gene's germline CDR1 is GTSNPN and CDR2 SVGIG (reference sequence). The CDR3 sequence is CAWTGLRTEAFF. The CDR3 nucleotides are TGTGCCTGGACCGGGTTGAGGACTGAAGCTTTCTTT.

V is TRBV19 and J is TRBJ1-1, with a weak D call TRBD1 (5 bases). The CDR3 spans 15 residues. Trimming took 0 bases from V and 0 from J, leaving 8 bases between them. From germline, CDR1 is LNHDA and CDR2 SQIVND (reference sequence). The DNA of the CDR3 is TGTGCCAGTAGTATAGAGGGACTGATGAACACTGAAGCTTTCTTT. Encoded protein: CASSIEGLMNTEAFF.

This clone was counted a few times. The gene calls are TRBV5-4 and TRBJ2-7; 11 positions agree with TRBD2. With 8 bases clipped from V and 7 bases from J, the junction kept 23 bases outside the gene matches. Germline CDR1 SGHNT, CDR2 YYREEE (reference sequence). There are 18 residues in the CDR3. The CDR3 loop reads CARWTAGGIAGGPEEQYF. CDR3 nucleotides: TGTGCCAGATGGACAGCCGGCGGGATAGCGGGAGGGCCGGAAGAGCAGTACTTC.

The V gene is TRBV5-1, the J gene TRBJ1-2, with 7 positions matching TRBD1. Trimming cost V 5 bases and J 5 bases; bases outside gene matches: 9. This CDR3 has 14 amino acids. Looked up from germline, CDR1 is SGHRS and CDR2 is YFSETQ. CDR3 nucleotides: TGCGCCAGCAGGCCCACCGGGACAGAGTATGGCTACACCTTC. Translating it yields CASRPTGTEYGYTF.

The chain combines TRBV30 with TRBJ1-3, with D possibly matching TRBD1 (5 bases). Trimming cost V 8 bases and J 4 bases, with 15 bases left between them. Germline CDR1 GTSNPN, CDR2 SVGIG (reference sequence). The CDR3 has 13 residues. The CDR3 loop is CALTEGPGNTIYF. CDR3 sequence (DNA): TGTGCCCTAACGGAGGGGCCAGGAAACACCATATATTTT.

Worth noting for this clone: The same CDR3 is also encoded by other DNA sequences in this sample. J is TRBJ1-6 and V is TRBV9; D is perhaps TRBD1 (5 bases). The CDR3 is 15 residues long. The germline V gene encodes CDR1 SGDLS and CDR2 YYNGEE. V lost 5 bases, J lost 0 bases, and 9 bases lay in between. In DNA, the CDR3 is TGTGCCAGCAGTAGGGACTTCTCCTATAATTCACCCCTCCACTTT. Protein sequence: CASSRDFSYNSPLHF.

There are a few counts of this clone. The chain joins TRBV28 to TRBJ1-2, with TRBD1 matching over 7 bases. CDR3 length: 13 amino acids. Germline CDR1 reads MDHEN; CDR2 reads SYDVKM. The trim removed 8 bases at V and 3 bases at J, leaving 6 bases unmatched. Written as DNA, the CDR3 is TGTGCCAGCCTAACGGGACAGCACTATGGCTACACCTTC. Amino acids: CASLTGQHYGYTF.

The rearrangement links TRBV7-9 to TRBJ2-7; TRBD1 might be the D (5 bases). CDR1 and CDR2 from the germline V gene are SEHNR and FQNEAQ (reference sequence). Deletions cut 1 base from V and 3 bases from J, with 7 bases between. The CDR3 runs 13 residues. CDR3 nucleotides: TGTGCCAGCAGCTTAGAGGGGCTCTACGAGCAGTACTTC. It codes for CASSLEGLYEQYF.

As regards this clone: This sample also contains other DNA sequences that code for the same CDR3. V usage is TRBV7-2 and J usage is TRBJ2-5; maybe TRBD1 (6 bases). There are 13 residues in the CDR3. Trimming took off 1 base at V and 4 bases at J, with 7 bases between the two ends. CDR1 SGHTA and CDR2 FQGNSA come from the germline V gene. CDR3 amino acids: CASSLGRGETQYF. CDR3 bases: TGTGCCAGCAGCTTAGGCAGGGGAGAGACCCAGTACTTC. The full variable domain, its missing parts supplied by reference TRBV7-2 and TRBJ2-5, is GAGVSQSPSNKVTEKGKDVELRCDPISGHTALYWYRQSLGQGLEFLIYFQGNSAPDKSGLPSDRFSAERTGGSVSTLTIQRTQQEDSAVYLCASSLGRGETQYFGPGTRLLVL.

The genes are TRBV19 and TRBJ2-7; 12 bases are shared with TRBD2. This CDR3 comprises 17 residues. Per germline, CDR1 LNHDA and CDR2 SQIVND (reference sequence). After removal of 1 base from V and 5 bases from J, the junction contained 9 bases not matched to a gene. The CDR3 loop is CASSIALTSGSPDEQYF. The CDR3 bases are TGTGCCAGTAGTATAGCCCTGACTAGCGGGAGTCCCGACGAGCAGTACTTC.

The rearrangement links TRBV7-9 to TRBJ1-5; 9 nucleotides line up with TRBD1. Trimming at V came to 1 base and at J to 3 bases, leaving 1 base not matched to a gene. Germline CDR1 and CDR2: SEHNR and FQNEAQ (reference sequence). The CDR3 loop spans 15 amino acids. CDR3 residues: CASSLGDRDNQPQHF. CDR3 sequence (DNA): TGTGCCAGCAGCTTAGGGGACAGGGACAATCAGCCCCAGCATTTT.

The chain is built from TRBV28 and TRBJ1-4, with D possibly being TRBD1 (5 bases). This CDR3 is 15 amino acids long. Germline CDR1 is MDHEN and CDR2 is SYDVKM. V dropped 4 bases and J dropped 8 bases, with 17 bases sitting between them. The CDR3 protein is CASSSPQGNGEKLFF. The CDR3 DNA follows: TGTGCCAGCAGTTCTCCTCAGGGTAATGGGGAAAAACTGTTTTTT.